This T cell receptor beta chain was documented in a study of cytomegalovirus exposure and HLA in healthy donors. Study-level results: Previously analyzed data showed that most TCR beta V segments were productive at a frequency of about 87% or about 30%.

The primer mix had 60 Vbeta and 13 Jbeta primers. Some clones are missing from TCRdb's copy, which holds only in-frame ones; the method was immunoSEQ multiplex PCR. The data show about 130,000 clones, with around 77% seen just once and around 1.2% held by the top ten. As to this clone: Its specificity is unknown.

The sequenced material came from PBMCs. This receptor was taken from a man aged 45-65 years in good health and CMV-seronegative.

The CDR3 region has the DNA TGCAGCGTGCAGAACAGGGATAATGAAAAACTGTTTTTT. This encodes CSVQNRDNEKLFF. The chain joins TRBV29-1 to TRBJ1-4, with a possible D match to TRBD1 (6 bases). CDR1 is SQVTM and CDR2 is ANQGSEA in the germline V gene. The CDR3 contains 13 residues. Trimming pared 6 bases from V and 4 bases from J, leaving 12 bases between.